The entry that follows covers one T cell receptor beta chain sequence. Its cognate antigen has yet to be identified. Per-nucleotide qualities are absent, and no much larger clonotype sits a single base away. Libraries came from the immunoSEQ multiplex PCR assay. On the study's bioinformatics: A statistical classification framework was built to diagnose cytomegalovirus status from the catalog of TCR beta chain sequences. TCRdb holds this immuneACCESS table with in-frame rearrangements only. Some clones are missing; in checked studies, unresolved V genes explain under half, and the rest has no known cause. The V and J calls and clone size are taken from that table; D and trimming were inferred from the DNA. The sample table records about 140,000 clones; about nine tenths of these occur just once. The ten largest clones capture less than 3.5% of the sample. Taken from the germline V gene, the CDR1 and CDR2 loops are MGHRA and YSYEKL. The CDR3 holds 18 amino acids from the cysteine to the phenylalanine. Left in the record is the CDR3 DNA by itself, 54 bases read in frame from the first base. Here V drops 0 bases and J drops 2 bases, and the junction holds 8 bases not matched to any gene.

The data derive from a study of cytomegalovirus exposure and HLA in healthy donors (TCRdb year 2017). Notes on the research overall: According to a later analysis, the roughly 120 validation repertoires were produced on the same platform as the roughly 700 repertoires of the first cohort. The study combined high-throughput TCR immunosequencing, statistical association of individual TCRs with disease status, and machine learning to predict cytomegalovirus infection status. Along with the roughly 710-subject first cohort, a separate validation cohort of over a hundred different subjects was used. The aim of the study was to test whether cataloging public T cell receptors could identify signatures of past pathogen exposure.

What the study reported, not specific to this receptor: The authors suggested that the approach could potentially be generalized to other disease states and immunological phenotypes. In vitro tests confirmed that a few of the cytomegalovirus-associated TCR beta chains recognize cytomegalovirus antigens. A total of 150 or so TCR beta chains were listed by the study as associated with cytomegalovirus. While some public TCRs were present in many individuals, most TCR sequences turned up only very rarely across donors. A later analysis lacked HLA typing for the validation cohort, so it scored co-occurrence in that cohort across all 110 or so repertoires. The classifier was reported to diagnose cytomegalovirus status with high specificity and sensitivity in both the original and validation cohorts. A later analysis found that TCRs clustered in the first cohort also tended to co-occur in the roughly 120 validation repertoires, with 94% of cluster scores above 0.

Donors formed part of the validation cohort, which comprised some 120 subjects and was distinct from the first cohort of 550 to 850 subjects. What was sequenced was PBMCs. This TCR was recovered from a man younger than 35 in good health and CMV-seronegative. The chain is encoded by TRBV4-1 joined to TRBJ2-5, and TRBD2 matches 11 of the central bases. The DNA sequence is as follows: TGCGCCAGCAGCCAAGATCCGGGGCTAGCGGGAGGTCAAGAGACCCAGTACTTC. It encodes CASSQDPGLAGGQETQYF.